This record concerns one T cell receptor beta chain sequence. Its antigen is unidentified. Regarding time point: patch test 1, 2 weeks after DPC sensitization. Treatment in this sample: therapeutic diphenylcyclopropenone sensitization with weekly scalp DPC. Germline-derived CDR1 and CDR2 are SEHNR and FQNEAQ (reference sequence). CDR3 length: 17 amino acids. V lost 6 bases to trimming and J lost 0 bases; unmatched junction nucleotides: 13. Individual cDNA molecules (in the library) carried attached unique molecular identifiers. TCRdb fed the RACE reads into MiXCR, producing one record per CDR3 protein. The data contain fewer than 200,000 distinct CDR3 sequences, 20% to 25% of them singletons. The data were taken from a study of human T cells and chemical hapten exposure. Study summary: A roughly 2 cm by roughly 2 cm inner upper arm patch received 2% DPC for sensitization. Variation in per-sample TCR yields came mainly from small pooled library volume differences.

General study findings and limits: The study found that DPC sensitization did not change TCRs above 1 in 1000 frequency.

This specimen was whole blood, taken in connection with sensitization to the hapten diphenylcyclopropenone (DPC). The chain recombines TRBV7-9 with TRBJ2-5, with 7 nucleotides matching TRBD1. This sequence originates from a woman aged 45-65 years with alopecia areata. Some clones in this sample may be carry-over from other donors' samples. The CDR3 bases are TGTGCCAGCAGACAGAACAGGGGCCCCCCTAACCAAGAGACCCAGTACTTC. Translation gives CASRQNRGPPNQETQYF.